A single T cell receptor beta chain is shown here with its context. Trimming pared 5 bases from V and 10 bases from J, leaving 11 bases between. The germline gives CDR1 MDHEN, CDR2 SYDVKM. This CDR3 spans 11 amino acids. This specimen comes from a study of OX40 agonist ivuxolimab in advanced cancers. Across the study: The patients received agonistic anti-OX40 (CD134) antibody ivuxolimab.

The protocol was immunoSEQ multiplex PCR, while the TCRdb copy is restricted to in-frame clones and leaves out a portion. The sample yields 12,000 or so clones, about 80% seen once. This specimen consisted of CD4+ or CD8+ T cells sorted from blood, obtained in a trial of the OX40 agonist ivuxolimab. The source of this sequence is an adult with an advanced solid tumor such as melanoma, head and neck, liver or kidney cancer. The chain couples TRBV28 to TRBJ1-2; no clear D. CDR3 sequence: CASSPPGPYTF. For the CDR3, the DNA is TGTGCCAGCAGTCCCCCGGGTCCCTACACCTTC.